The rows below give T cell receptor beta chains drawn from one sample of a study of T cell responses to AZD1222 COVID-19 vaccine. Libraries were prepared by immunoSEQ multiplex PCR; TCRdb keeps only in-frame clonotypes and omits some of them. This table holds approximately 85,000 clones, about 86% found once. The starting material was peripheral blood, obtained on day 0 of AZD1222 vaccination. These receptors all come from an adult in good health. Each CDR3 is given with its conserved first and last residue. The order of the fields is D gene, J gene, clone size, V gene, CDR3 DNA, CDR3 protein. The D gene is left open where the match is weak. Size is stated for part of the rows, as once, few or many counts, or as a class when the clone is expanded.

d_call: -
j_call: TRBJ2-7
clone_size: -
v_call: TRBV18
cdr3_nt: TGTGCCAGCTCACCCGGGACTCCCGACACCTACGAGCAGTACTTC
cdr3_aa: CASSPGTPDTYEQYF

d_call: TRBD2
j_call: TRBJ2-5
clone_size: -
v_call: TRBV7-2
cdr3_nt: TGTGCCAGCAGCCCACATATGGGGGGGGAAGAGACCCAGTACTTC
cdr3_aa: CASSPHMGGEETQYF

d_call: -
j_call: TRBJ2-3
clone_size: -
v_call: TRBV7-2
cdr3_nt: TGTGCCAGCAGCTTAGTCCGGTACGATACGCAGTATTTT
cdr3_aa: CASSLVRYDTQYF

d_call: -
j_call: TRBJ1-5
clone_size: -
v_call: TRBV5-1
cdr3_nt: TGCGCCAGCAGCTTGGGGGACGGAATAAATCAGCCCCAGCATTTT
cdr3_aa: CASSLGDGINQPQHF

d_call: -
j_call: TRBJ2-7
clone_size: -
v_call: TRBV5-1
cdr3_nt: TGCGCCAGCAGCAGCAGGGATGTAGCCTACGAGCAGTACTTC
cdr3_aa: CASSSRDVAYEQYF

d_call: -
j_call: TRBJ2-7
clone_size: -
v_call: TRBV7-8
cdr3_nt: TGTGCCAGCAGCTTGGACTCGGGACGGTCAGCGGACTTC
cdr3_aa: CASSLDSGRSADF

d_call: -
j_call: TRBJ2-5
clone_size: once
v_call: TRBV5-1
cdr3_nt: TGCGCCAGCAGCGAAGGGACCCCCTCCGAGACCCAGTACTTC
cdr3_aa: CASSEGTPSETQYF

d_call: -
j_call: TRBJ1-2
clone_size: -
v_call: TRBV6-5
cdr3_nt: TGTGCCAGCAGTTGGGCGGGGGAGAACTATGGCTACACCTTC
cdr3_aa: CASSWAGENYGYTF

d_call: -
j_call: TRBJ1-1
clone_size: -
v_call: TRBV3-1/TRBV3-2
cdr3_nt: TGTGCCAGCAGCCAAGGGTCAGGGTTGAACACTGAAGCTTTCTTT
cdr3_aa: CASSQGSGLNTEAFF

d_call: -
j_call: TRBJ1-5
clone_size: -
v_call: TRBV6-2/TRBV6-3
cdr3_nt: TGTGCCAGCAGTTACAGGGGGGTCGGCAATCAGCCCCAGCATTTT
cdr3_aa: CASSYRGVGNQPQHF

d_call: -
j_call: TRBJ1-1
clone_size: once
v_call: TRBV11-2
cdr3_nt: TGTGCCAGCAGCTTAGGGACATCGGGGACTGAAGCTTTCTTT
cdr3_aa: CASSLGTSGTEAFF

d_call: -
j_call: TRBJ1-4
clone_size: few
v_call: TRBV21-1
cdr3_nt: TGTGCCAGCACCCAACATAAGCAAAAACTGTTTTTT
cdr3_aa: CASTQHKQKLFF

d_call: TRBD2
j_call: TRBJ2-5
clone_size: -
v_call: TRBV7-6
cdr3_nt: TGTGCCAGCAGTTCTAGCGGGGGCCTGAAAGAGACCCAGTACTTC
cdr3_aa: CASSSSGGLKETQYF

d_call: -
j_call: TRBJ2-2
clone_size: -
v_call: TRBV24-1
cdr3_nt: TGTGCCACCAGTGATCAGATAAGGGACACCGGGGAGCTGTTTTTT
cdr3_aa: CATSDQIRDTGELFF

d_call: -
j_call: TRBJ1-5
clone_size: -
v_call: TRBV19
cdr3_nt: TGTGCCAGTAGTAATCTCAGGGTCAATCAGCCCCAGCATTTT
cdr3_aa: CASSNLRVNQPQHF

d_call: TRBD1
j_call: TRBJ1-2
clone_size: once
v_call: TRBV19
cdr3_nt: TGTGCCAGCCGGGACAGGGGGCACCCGAACTATGGCTACACCTTC
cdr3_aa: CASRDRGHPNYGYTF

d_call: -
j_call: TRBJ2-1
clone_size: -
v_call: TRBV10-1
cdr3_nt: TGCGCCAGCAACACGGGACGAGGGCCCGATGAGCAGTTCTTC
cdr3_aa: CASNTGRGPDEQFF

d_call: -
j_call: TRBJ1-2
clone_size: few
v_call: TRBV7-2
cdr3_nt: TGTGCCAGCAGCCCCTATACGGGTAACGGCTACACCTTC
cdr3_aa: CASSPYTGNGYTF

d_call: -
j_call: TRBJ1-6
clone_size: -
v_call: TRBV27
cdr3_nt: TGTGCCAGCAGTTCCCGACAGACCTATAATTCACCCCTCCACTTT
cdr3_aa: CASSSRQTYNSPLHF